This TCR beta chain was observed in a study of T cell changes during pregnancy in multiple sclerosis. The table came from immunoSEQ multiplex PCR; TCRdb's copy has only in-frame clones and leaves some out. Of 40,000 or so clones listed, about 90% were seen once; the top ten hold 12%. Deletions cut 5 bases from V and 6 bases from J, with 16 bases between. In germline, CDR1 is MRHNA, CDR2 SNTAGT. The CDR3 is 15 amino acids. The material was CD8+ T cells from peripheral blood mononuclear cells, obtained after pregnancy. The sequence came from a female donor with multiple sclerosis, enrolled in a pregnancy study. This chain uses TRBV6-4 with TRBJ2-2; perhaps TRBD2 as D (5 bases). The CDR3 reads CASSFRPFGAGELFF. CDR3 nucleotides: TGTGCCAGCAGTTTTCGGCCCTTCGGGGCCGGGGAGCTGTTTTTT.